This entry describes one T cell receptor (beta chain). Its antigen is unidentified. Compared with germline, one end of the junction differs, possibly owing to a read error. Produced via immunoSEQ multiplex PCR; TCRdb's table is partial and in-frame only. Of about 2.1 million clones listed, about 92% are singletons. The data were taken from a study of shared clonotypes between healthy human individuals. Study-wide points: Unshared clonotypes carried lower generation probabilities than those common to all four donors.

CD8 cells classed as naive were CD45RO-negative and positively selected for CCR7, excluding terminally differentiated effector memory CD45RA+ cells. The CDR3 totals 14 residues. CDR1 and CDR2 from the germline V gene are SNHLY and FYNNEI. The genes are TRBV2 and TRBJ1-4; D not resolved. The sequenced material came from naive CD8+ T cells from PBMCs. This sequence was found in a man aged 18 to 29 in good health. Some clones in this sample may be carry-over from other donors' samples. CDR3 amino acids: CASSRVATNEKLFF. CDR3 coding DNA: TGTGCCAGCAGTAGGGTGGCAACTAATGAAAAGCTGTTTTTT.